Listed here are 21 T cell receptor beta chains from one sample, sequenced in a study of siplizumab effects on memory and regulatory T cells. Repertoires were generated with immunoSEQ multiplex PCR, while TCRdb's copy carries only in-frame clones and drops some. The sample lists about 46,000 clones; nearly 95% were seen once. Sequencing was performed on CD8+ T cells sorted from blood. The receptors originated from a human donor in good health.

On this clone itself: Its ends do not fully match the called genes, so a read error is possible. The gene calls are TRBV29-1 and TRBJ1-2; 9 bases are shared with TRBD1. Germline V gene lookup returns CDR1 SQVTM and CDR2 ANQGSEA. This CDR3 is built from 12 residues. The CDR3 loop is CSVEDGLDRGNF. In nucleotides, the CDR3 is TGCAGCGTTGAAGATGGGCTGGACAGGGGAAACTTC.

This chain joins TRBV19 and TRBJ2-1, with TRBD2 matching 12 bases. The trim removed 5 bases at V and 8 bases at J, leaving 10 bases unmatched. Germline V gives CDR1 LNHDA, CDR2 SQIVND (reference sequence). The CDR3 has 16 residues. CDR3 in amino acids: CASSARASGRGYEQFF. CDR3 DNA: TGTGCCAGTAGTGCGAGAGCTAGCGGGAGGGGTTATGAGCAGTTCTTC.

The CDR3 DNA reads TGTGCCAGCAGACCGGCGGGACAGGCGAACACTGAAGCTTTCTTT. Translated: CASRPAGQANTEAFF. The chain recombines TRBV7-9 with TRBJ1-1; 8 nucleotides line up with TRBD1. The CDR3 is made up of 15 amino acids. Germline assignment: CDR1 SEHNR and CDR2 FQNEAQ (reference sequence). Germline trimming cut 6 bases from V and 1 base from J; bases unmatched to any gene: 7.

The chain recombines TRBV13 with TRBJ2-7; D is tentatively TRBD1 or TRBD2 (5 bases each). Germline-derived CDR1 and CDR2 are PRHDT and FYEKMQ (reference sequence). The CDR3 extends over 14 amino acids. V lost 4 bases to trimming and J lost 6 bases, with 16 bases between them. The CDR3 protein is CASSSSGTLGEQYF. The CDR3 coding sequence is TGTGCCAGCAGCTCCTCCGGGACCCTCGGCGAGCAGTACTTC.

The chain is built from TRBV15 and TRBJ1-5; D is perhaps TRBD1 (5 bases). Germline CDR1 LNHNV, CDR2 YYDKDF (reference sequence). V lost 0 bases and J lost 2, with 8 bases in between. CDR3 length equals 15 residues. The CDR3 nucleotides are TGTGCCACCAGCAGAGATCGCAGGGGCAATCAGCCCCAGCATTTT. It yields the protein CATSRDRRGNQPQHF.

The V gene is TRBV6-6, the J gene TRBJ1-4, with TRBD1 matching over 8 bases. The germline CDR1 and CDR2 sequences are MNHNY and SVGAGI (reference sequence). The V gene end was trimmed by 7 bases and the J gene end by 6 bases; junction bases not matched to a gene: 7. This CDR3 region has 14 residues. CDR3: CASTPTGGDEKLFF. The DNA for the CDR3 is TGTGCCAGCACTCCCACAGGGGGTGATGAAAAACTGTTTTTT.

V gene TRBV27 combines with J gene TRBJ2-5, with 13 positions matching TRBD2. Germline V gives CDR1 MNHEY, CDR2 SMNVEV (reference sequence). This CDR3 contains 17 residues. V gave up 2 bases and J gave up 1 base; unmatched junction bases: 4. The CDR3: CASSLRGLAGIQETQYF. CDR3 DNA sequence: TGTGCCAGCAGTTTACGGGGACTAGCGGGAATCCAAGAGACCCAGTACTTC.

This chain uses TRBV4-1 with TRBJ1-4, with TRBD1 identical over 9 bases. Unmatched junction bases numbered 8, after V lost 0 bases and J lost 0 bases. The germline V gene encodes CDR1 MGHRA and CDR2 YSYEKL. This CDR3 is 19 amino acids long. CDR3 bases: TGCGCCAGCAGCCAAGATTCGGGACAGGGAAGCGCAACTAATGAAAAACTGTTTTTT. Protein: CASSQDSGQGSATNEKLFF.

The V and J genes are TRBV10-2 and TRBJ2-7; a possible D gene is TRBD1 (5 bases). Germline V lookup: CDR1 WSHSY, CDR2 SAAADI. The germline V and J ends were trimmed by 6 bases and 0 bases, with 6 bases remaining between them. The CDR3 is made up of 12 amino acids. The CDR3 protein is CASRDSSYEQYF. Here the CDR3 DNA reads TGCGCCAGCAGAGACAGCTCCTACGAGCAGTACTTC.

The chain links TRBV19 to TRBJ2-7; 9 bases fit TRBD1. V was pared by 7 bases and J by 2 bases, with 6 bases of the junction left unmatched. The CDR3 covers 14 residues. CDR1 and CDR2 (germline): LNHDA, SQIVND (reference sequence). The CDR3 loop reads CASTPGTGTYEQYF. CDR3 nucleotide sequence: TGTGCCAGTACCCCGGGGACAGGGACCTACGAGCAGTACTTC.

The V gene is TRBV28, the J gene TRBJ2-3, with D tentatively TRBD1 (6 bases). CDR1 and CDR2 (germline): MDHEN, SYDVKM. V shed 4 bases and J shed 3 bases, with 14 bases lying between them. This CDR3 spans 15 amino acids. The CDR3 DNA reads as TGTGCCAGCAGTTCCTCGATCAGGGGTACAGATACGCAGTATTTT. Its protein is CASSSSIRGTDTQYF.

V usage is TRBV5-1 and J usage is TRBJ2-7; tentative D call: TRBD1 (6 bases). V was cut by 1 base and J by 0 bases, with 11 bases left in between. The germline V gene has CDR1 SGHRS and CDR2 YFSETQ. This CDR3 region has 15 residues. The CDR3 reads CASSLRTASSYEQYF. The CDR3 region has the DNA TGCGCCAGCAGCTTGAGGACAGCTAGCTCCTACGAGCAGTACTTC.

This chain links TRBV7-9 with TRBJ1-1, with 11 bases that match TRBD1. After removal of 5 bases from V and 1 base from J, the junction contained 15 bases not matched to a gene. The CDR3 length is 19 residues. Germline CDR1 and CDR2: SEHNR and FQNEAQ (reference sequence). CDR3 protein: CASSHPSGTGGIWNTEAFF. CDR3 DNA sequence: TGTGCCAGCAGCCACCCATCCGGGACAGGGGGAATTTGGAACACTGAAGCTTTCTTT.

CDR3 loop: CASSLNRHQPQHF. In DNA, the CDR3 is TGTGCCAGCAGTTTAAACAGACATCAGCCCCAGCATTTT. This chain uses TRBV28 with TRBJ1-5; no definite D call. Germline CDR1 and CDR2: MDHEN and SYDVKM. The CDR3 spans 13 residues. V was shortened by 2 bases and J by 5 bases, with 7 bases between the two germline ends.

Concerning this clone: The same CDR3 is also encoded by other DNA sequences in this sample. V and J are TRBV27 and TRBJ2-1, with D tentatively TRBD2 (5 bases). Looked up from germline, CDR1 is MNHEY and CDR2 is SMNVEV (reference sequence). Trimming stripped 7 bases from V and 6 bases from J, with 7 bases between. CDR3 length: 11 residues. The CDR3 is CASTGGNEQFF. The DNA of the CDR3 is TGTGCCAGCACTGGAGGCAATGAGCAGTTCTTC.

The chain has TRBV30 and TRBJ2-4; maybe TRBD2 (6 bases). Trimming cost V 5 bases and J 8 bases, with 16 bases left between them. Germline CDR1 GTSNPN, CDR2 SVGIG (reference sequence). This CDR3 spans 13 amino acids. The CDR3 sequence is CAWGSQPGDIQYF. In nucleotides, the CDR3 is TGTGCCTGGGGTTCTCAACCGGGGGACATTCAGTACTTC.

This chain uses TRBV19 with TRBJ1-1; no clear D gene. V was pared by 2 bases and J by 5 bases, with 12 bases between. The CDR3 runs 14 residues. Germline V lookup: CDR1 LNHDA, CDR2 SQIVND (reference sequence). CDR3 sequence reads: CASSITGYLTEAFF. CDR3 in DNA: TGTGCCAGTAGTATAACGGGGTATTTGACTGAAGCTTTCTTT.

J is TRBJ1-1 and V is TRBV7-3; D perhaps matches TRBD1 (6 bases). This CDR3 has 14 residues. Trimming cost V 4 bases and J 5 bases, with 14 bases left between them. Germline lookup yields CDR1 SGHTA and CDR2 FQGTGA. This CDR3 is CASSSIGGGTEAFF. CDR3 in DNA: TGTGCCAGCAGCTCCATTGGGGGCGGAACTGAAGCTTTCTTT.

The chain is built from TRBV4-1 and TRBJ1-5; the D is unclear. Germline CDR1 is MGHRA and CDR2 is YSYEKL. This CDR3 contains 14 residues. V was trimmed by 1 base and J by 5 bases, leaving 9 bases between them. The CDR3 region has the DNA TGCGCCAGCAGCCAAGTTGAGGGAGATCAGCCCCAGCATTTT. It translates to CASSQVEGDQPQHF.

The chain is built from TRBV4-1 and TRBJ1-2; 8 nucleotides match TRBD1. The V gene's germline CDR1 is MGHRA and CDR2 YSYEKL. With V trimmed by 4 bases and J by 5 bases, 6 bases remained unmatched. The CDR3 totals 14 residues. CDR3 sequence (DNA): TGCGCCAGCAGCCTCGGGACAGGCGTGTATGGCTACACCTTC. It codes for CASSLGTGVYGYTF.

This clone was detected once. The CDR3 DNA sequence: TGTGCCAGCAGCCTTTATGGCGACCCGAGAGACAATGAGCAGTTCTTC. This encodes CASSLYGDPRDNEQFF. The chain couples TRBV11-3 to TRBJ2-1; no reliable D call. This CDR3 region has 16 residues. V was trimmed by 5 bases and J by 5 bases, leaving 19 bases between them. Germline loops: CDR1 SGHNT, CDR2 YENEEA. The whole variable domain, remainder taken from reference TRBV11-3 and TRBJ2-1, is EAGVVQSPRYKIIEKKQPVAFWCNPISGHNTLYWYLQNLGQGPELLIRYENEEAVDDSQLPKDRFSAERLKGVDSTLKIQPAELGDSAVYLCASSLYGDPRDNEQFFGPGTRLTVL.